This T cell receptor (beta chain) was found in a study of PD-1 blockade in classical Hodgkin lymphoma. Background on the study: Intravenous nivolumab at 3 mg/kg was given to patients every 2 weeks. Study conclusions and caveats: Newly diagnosed patients reportedly trailed healthy donors in baseline TCR diversity.

For this clone: Antigen unknown.

Germline V lookup: CDR1 MNHNS, CDR2 SASEGT. Trimming took off 6 bases at V and 2 bases at J, with 10 bases between the two ends. The CDR3 is 13 residues long. This table comes from immunoSEQ multiplex PCR, and its TCRdb copy is limited to in-frame clones, with some not included. The sample holds around 20,000 clones, about four fifths seen once. No patient escaped relapse after autologous stem cell transplantation, and brentuximab vedotin exposure varied. Patients' outcomes at their best amounted to complete response, partial response or progressive disease. The rearrangement uses TRBV6-1 and TRBJ2-5, with D uncertain. The clonotype comes from a human donor with classical Hodgkin lymphoma. Sequenced here: peripheral blood mononuclear cells (PBMCs), sampled before the second cycle of nivolumab. The CDR3 loop reads CASSLAEQETQYF. The DNA for the CDR3 is TGTGCCAGCAGCTTAGCAGAACAAGAGACCCAGTACTTC.